This is a list of T cell receptor beta chains from one sample in a study of early T cells in non-severe SARS-CoV-2 infection. TCRdb re-called the 5' RACE reads with MiXCR, one entry per CDR3 protein. The table has roughly 26,000 distinct CDR3 sequences, 4% to 5% seen once; the top ten hold more than 5.5%. Sequences were obtained from whole blood. These receptor sequences come from an adult who was a healthcare worker with PCR-confirmed SARS-CoV-2 infection or an uninfected control (not recorded which). Both conserved end residues are part of each CDR3. Not every row has a clone size; where given, it reads once, few, many or a size class.

j_gene: TRBJ1-1
abundance: many
v_gene: TRBV4-1
len: 14
CDR3aa: CASSRIQGYTEAFF

j_gene: TRBJ1-1
abundance: medium-sized
v_gene: TRBV11-2
len: 16
CDR3aa: CASSLGPFLGDTEAFF

j_gene: TRBJ2-3
abundance: few
v_gene: TRBV20-1
len: 16
CDR3aa: CSARVSRTSSTDTQYF

j_gene: TRBJ2-1
abundance: many
v_gene: TRBV7-2
len: 12
CDR3aa: CASSFQYNEQFF

j_gene: TRBJ1-6
abundance: many
v_gene: TRBV9
len: 15
CDR3aa: CASSELGLTNSPLHF

j_gene: TRBJ2-3
abundance: NA
v_gene: TRBV5-4
len: 15
CDR3aa: CASSSPGLGRDTQYF

j_gene: TRBJ2-7
abundance: many
v_gene: TRBV20-1
len: 15
CDR3aa: CSAPSPRTETYEQYF

j_gene: TRBJ2-5
abundance: many
v_gene: TRBV20-1
len: 11
CDR3aa: CSARGAETQYF

j_gene: TRBJ2-1
abundance: many
v_gene: TRBV24-1
len: 16
CDR3aa: CATSDPGVASYNEQFF

j_gene: TRBJ2-3
abundance: many
v_gene: TRBV7-7
len: 13
CDR3aa: CASSRDDTDTQYF

j_gene: TRBJ1-4
abundance: NA
v_gene: TRBV27
len: 14
CDR3aa: CASSLSTANEKLFF

j_gene: TRBJ2-1
abundance: many
v_gene: TRBV7-6
len: 16
CDR3aa: CASSLRGTSGSNEQFF

j_gene: TRBJ2-1
abundance: many
v_gene: TRBV20-1
len: 15
CDR3aa: CSALKGTFSYNEQFF

j_gene: TRBJ1-5
abundance: many
v_gene: TRBV7-2
len: 17
CDR3aa: CASSFGTGGLGNQPQHF

j_gene: TRBJ1-5
abundance: many
v_gene: TRBV6-5
len: 12
CDR3aa: CASSRGNQPQHF

j_gene: TRBJ2-5
abundance: few
v_gene: TRBV7-2
len: 16
CDR3aa: CASSPYPPPIQETQYF

j_gene: TRBJ2-5
abundance: many
v_gene: TRBV5-1
len: 15
CDR3aa: CASQEGRLARETQYF

j_gene: TRBJ1-2
abundance: many
v_gene: TRBV27
len: 13
CDR3aa: CASSSGDRNGYTF

j_gene: TRBJ2-7
abundance: many
v_gene: TRBV7-9
len: 16
CDR3aa: CASSLSLGQANYEQYF

j_gene: TRBJ2-7
abundance: many
v_gene: TRBV12-3/TRBV12-4
len: 14
CDR3aa: CASSPGQNYYEQYF

j_gene: TRBJ2-3
abundance: many
v_gene: TRBV7-2
len: 15
CDR3aa: CASSTLAVSTDTQYF

j_gene: TRBJ2-3
abundance: few
v_gene: TRBV5-4
len: 14
CDR3aa: CASSPAPITDTQYF

j_gene: TRBJ2-7
abundance: NA
v_gene: TRBV12-3/TRBV12-4
len: 14
CDR3aa: CASSSLAGWYEQYF

j_gene: TRBJ2-3
abundance: NA
v_gene: TRBV10-3
len: 14
CDR3aa: CAIGERGSTDTQYF

j_gene: TRBJ1-5
abundance: few
v_gene: TRBV3-1
len: 15
CDR3aa: CASSPGTGGNQPQHF

j_gene: TRBJ2-7
abundance: NA
v_gene: TRBV7-7
len: 13
CDR3aa: CASSQHPGYEQYF

j_gene: TRBJ1-6
abundance: NA
v_gene: TRBV20-1
len: 15
CDR3aa: CSAGIPGQANSPLHF

j_gene: TRBJ2-1
abundance: many
v_gene: TRBV29-1
len: 15
CDR3aa: CSVSRGTGYYNEQFF

j_gene: TRBJ2-7
abundance: many
v_gene: TRBV27
len: 15
CDR3aa: CASSLGGGATYEQYF

j_gene: TRBJ1-3
abundance: few
v_gene: TRBV4-2
len: 16
CDR3aa: CASSPSSGATGNTIYF

j_gene: TRBJ1-2
abundance: many
v_gene: TRBV7-3
len: 19
CDR3aa: CASSLIRPGTWFFSYGYTF

j_gene: TRBJ2-3
abundance: few
v_gene: TRBV6-5
len: 14
CDR3aa: CASSKGLATDTQYF

j_gene: TRBJ2-5
abundance: few
v_gene: TRBV12-3/TRBV12-4
len: 14
CDR3aa: CASSWAGKGETQYF

j_gene: TRBJ2-3
abundance: many
v_gene: TRBV9
len: 16
CDR3aa: CASSSRLAGVTDTQYF

j_gene: TRBJ2-5
abundance: many
v_gene: TRBV10-3
len: 17
CDR3aa: CAISESLAGGVQETQYF

j_gene: TRBJ2-7
abundance: many
v_gene: TRBV6-5
len: 13
CDR3aa: CASRVTGTYEQYF

j_gene: TRBJ2-2
abundance: many
v_gene: TRBV10-3
len: 14
CDR3aa: CAISELGYTGELFF